Included here is one T cell receptor (beta chain) sequence, with context. This record belongs to a study of cytomegalovirus exposure and HLA in healthy donors. The PCR ran on 60 Vbeta and 13 Jbeta primers. Data came from immunoSEQ multiplex PCR; TCRdb stores just in-frame clones and leaves some out. The sample yields 95,000 to 150,000 clones, around 80% seen once. This CDR3 has 13 amino acids. Trimming left V 4 bases short and J 2 bases short, with 10 bases between. Per germline, CDR1 SGHNT and CDR2 YYREEE (reference sequence). This chain links TRBV5-4 with TRBJ2-7; no clear D. The sample comprised PBMCs. The source of this sequence is a female donor in good health and CMV-seropositive. The CDR3 DNA reads as TGTGCCAGCAGCCGCACAAGTCCCTACGAGCAGTACTTC. It specifies CASSRTSPYEQYF.